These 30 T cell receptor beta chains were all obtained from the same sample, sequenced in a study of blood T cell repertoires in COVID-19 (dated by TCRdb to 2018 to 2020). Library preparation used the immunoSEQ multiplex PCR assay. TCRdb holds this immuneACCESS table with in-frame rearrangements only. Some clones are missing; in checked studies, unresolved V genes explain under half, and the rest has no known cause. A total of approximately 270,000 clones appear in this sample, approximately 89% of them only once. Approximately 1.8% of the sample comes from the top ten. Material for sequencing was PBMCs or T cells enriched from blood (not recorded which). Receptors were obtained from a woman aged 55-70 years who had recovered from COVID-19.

The DNA of the CDR3 is TGTGCCATCAGTGACCAGGGAATTAATCAGCCCCAGCATTTT. It translates to CAISDQGINQPQHF. J is TRBJ1-5 and V is TRBV10-3; tentatively, D is TRBD1 (5 bases). The germline V gene encodes CDR1 ENHRY and CDR2 SYGVKD. V was pared by 3 bases and J by 4 bases, with 10 bases between. The length of the CDR3 is 14 residues.

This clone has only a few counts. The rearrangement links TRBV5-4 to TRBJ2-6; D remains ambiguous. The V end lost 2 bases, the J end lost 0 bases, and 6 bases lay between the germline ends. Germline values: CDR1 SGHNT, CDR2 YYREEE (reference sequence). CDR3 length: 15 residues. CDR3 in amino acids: CASSLDNSGANVLTF. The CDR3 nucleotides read TGTGCCAGCAGCTTAGACAACTCTGGGGCCAACGTCCTGACTTTC.

The CDR3 protein is CASSLAVGGYQETQYF. CDR3 nucleotides: TGCGCCAGCAGCTTGGCGGTGGGGGGGTACCAAGAGACCCAGTACTTC. The chain links TRBV5-1 to TRBJ2-5; 7 positions match TRBD2. Losses at the gene ends were 0 bases for V and 0 bases for J; bases not matched to a gene: 5. Germline V gives CDR1 SGHRS, CDR2 YFSETQ. The CDR3 is 16 amino acids.

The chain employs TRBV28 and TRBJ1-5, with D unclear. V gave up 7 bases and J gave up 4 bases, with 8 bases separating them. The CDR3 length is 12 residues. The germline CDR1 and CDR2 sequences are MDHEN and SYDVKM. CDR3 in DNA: TGTGCCAGCATTGCGGGGAATCAGCCCCAGCATTTT. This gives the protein CASIAGNQPQHF.

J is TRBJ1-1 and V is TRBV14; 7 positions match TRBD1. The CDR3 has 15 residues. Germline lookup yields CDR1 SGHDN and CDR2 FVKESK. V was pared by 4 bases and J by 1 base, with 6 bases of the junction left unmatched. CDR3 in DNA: TGTGCCAGCAGCCGCCGACAGGGTGGGAACACTGAAGCTTTCTTT. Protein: CASSRRQGGNTEAFF.

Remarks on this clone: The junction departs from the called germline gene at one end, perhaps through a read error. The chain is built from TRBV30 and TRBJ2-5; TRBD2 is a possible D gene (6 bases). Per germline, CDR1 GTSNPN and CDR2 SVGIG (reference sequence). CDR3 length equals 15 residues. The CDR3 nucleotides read TGTGCCTGGAGTGTCTCAGGGACTTACCAAGGGACCCAGTACTTC. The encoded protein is CAWSVSGTYQGTQYF.

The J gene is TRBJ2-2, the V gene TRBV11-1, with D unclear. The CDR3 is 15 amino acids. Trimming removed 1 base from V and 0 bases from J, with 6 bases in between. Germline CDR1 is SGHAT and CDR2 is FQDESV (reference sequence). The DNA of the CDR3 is TGTGCCAGCAGCTTAGGAGGTGCGAACACCGGGGAGCTGTTTTTT. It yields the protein CASSLGGANTGELFF. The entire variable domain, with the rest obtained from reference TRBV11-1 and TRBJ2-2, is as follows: EAEVAQSPRYKITEKSQAVAFWCDPISGHATLYWYRQILGQGPELLVQFQDESVVDDSQLPKDRFSAERLKGVDSTLKIQPAELGDSAMYLCASSLGGANTGELFFGEGSRLTVL.

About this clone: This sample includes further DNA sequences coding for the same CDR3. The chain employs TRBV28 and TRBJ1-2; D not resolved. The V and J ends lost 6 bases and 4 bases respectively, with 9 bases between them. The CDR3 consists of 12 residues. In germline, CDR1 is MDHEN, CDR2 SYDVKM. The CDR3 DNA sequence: TGTGCCAGCAGCCTCTCCAGCTATGGCTACACCTTC. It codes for CASSLSSYGYTF.

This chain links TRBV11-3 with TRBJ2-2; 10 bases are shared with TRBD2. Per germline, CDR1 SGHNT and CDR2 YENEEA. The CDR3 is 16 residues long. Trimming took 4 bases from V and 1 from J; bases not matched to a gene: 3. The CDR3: CASSSGTSENTGELFF. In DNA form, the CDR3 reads TGTGCCAGCAGCTCCGGGACTAGCGAGAACACCGGGGAGCTGTTTTTT. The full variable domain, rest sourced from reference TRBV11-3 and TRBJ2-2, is EAGVVQSPRYKIIEKKQPVAFWCNPISGHNTLYWYLQNLGQGPELLIRYENEEAVDDSQLPKDRFSAERLKGVDSTLKIQPAELGDSAVYLCASSSGTSENTGELFFGEGSRLTVL.

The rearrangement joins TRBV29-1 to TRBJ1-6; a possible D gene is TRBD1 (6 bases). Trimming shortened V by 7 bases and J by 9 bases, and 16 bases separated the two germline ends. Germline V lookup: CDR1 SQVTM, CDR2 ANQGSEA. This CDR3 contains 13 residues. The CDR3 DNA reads TGCAGCGCTCAGCAGGGGTCGGGTTCACCCCTCCACTTT. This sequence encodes CSAQQGSGSPLHF.

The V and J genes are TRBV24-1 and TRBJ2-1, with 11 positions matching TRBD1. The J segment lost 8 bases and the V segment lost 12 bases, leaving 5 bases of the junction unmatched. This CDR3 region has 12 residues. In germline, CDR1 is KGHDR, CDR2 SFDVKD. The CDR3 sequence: CAAGQGAHEQFF. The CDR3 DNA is TGTGCCGCCGGACAGGGGGCCCATGAGCAGTTCTTC.

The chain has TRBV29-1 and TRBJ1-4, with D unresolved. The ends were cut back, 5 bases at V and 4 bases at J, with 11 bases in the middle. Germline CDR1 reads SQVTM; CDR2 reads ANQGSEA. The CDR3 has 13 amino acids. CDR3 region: CSVRGAINEKLFF. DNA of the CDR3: TGCAGCGTTAGAGGAGCGATTAATGAAAAACTGTTTTTT.

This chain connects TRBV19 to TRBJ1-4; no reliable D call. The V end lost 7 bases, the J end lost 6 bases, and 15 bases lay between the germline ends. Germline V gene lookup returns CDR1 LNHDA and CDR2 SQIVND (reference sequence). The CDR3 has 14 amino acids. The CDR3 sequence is CASTPGYGHEKLFF. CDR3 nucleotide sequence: TGTGCCAGTACCCCAGGCTACGGTCATGAAAAACTGTTTTTT.

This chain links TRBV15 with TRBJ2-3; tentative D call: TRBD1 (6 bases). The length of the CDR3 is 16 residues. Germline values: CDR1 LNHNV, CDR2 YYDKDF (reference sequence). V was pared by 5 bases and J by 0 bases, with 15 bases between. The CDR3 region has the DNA TGTGCCACCAGCCATCATGGGGGCCCTAGCACAGATACGCAGTATTTT. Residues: CATSHHGGPSTDTQYF.

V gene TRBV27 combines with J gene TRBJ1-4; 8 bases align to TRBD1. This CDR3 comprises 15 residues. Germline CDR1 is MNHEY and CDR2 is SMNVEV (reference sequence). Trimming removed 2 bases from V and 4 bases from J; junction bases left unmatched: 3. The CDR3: CASSLRTGYNEKLFF. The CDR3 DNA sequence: TGTGCCAGCAGTTTAAGGACAGGGTATAATGAAAAACTGTTTTTT.

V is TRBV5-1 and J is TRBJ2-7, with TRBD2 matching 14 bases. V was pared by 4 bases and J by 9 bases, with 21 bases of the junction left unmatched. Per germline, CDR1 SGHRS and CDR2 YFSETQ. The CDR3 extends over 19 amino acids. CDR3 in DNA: TGCGCCAGCAGCATCGGGACTAGCGGGAGCGGGTTCTCCTACGAGTGGCAGTACTTC. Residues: CASSIGTSGSGFSYEWQYF.

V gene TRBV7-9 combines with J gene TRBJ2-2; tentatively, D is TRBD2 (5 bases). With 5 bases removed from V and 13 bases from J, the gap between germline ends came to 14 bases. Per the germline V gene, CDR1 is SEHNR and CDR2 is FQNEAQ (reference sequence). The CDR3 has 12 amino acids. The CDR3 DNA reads TGTGCCAGCAGCAGGGATCAACGGGGGCTGTTTTTT. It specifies CASSRDQRGLFF.

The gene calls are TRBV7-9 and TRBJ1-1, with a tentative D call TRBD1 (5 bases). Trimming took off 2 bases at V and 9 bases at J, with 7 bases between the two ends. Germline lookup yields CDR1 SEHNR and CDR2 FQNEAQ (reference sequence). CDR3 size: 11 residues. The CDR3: CASSLSGKAFF. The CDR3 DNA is TGTGCCAGCAGCTTATCAGGGAAAGCTTTCTTT.

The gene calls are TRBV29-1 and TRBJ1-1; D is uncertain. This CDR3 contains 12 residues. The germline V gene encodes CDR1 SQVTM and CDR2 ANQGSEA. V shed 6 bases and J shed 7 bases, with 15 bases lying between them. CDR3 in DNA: TGCAGCGTCTTCGCTGGAGGCCGTGAAGCTTTCTTT. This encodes CSVFAGGREAFF.

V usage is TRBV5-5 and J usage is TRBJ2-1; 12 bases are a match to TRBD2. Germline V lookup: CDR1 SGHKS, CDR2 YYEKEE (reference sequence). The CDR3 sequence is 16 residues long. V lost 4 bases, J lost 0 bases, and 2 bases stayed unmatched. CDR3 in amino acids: CASSQGLAGSYNEQFF. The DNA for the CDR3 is TGTGCCAGCAGCCAGGGACTAGCGGGCTCCTACAATGAGCAGTTCTTC.

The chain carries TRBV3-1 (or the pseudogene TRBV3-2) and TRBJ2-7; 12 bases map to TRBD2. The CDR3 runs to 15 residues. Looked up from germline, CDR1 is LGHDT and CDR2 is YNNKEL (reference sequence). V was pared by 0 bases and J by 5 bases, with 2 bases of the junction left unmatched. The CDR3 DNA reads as TGTGCCAGCAGCCAAGATAGGACTAGCGGGGACGAGCAGTACTTC. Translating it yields CASSQDRTSGDEQYF.

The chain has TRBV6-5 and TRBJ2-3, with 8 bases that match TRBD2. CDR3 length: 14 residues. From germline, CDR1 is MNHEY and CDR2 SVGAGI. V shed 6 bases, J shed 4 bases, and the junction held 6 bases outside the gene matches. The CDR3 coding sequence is TGTGCCAGCAGGGAGGGACTAGTTCCAGATACGCAGTATTTT. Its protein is CASREGLVPDTQYF.

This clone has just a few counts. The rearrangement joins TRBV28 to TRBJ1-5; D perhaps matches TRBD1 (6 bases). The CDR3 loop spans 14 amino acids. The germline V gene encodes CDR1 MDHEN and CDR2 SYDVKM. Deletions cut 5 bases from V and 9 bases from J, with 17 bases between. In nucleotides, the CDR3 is TGTGCCAGCAGTCTCGGGACATCCAACGGGCCCCAGCATTTT. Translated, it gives CASSLGTSNGPQHF.

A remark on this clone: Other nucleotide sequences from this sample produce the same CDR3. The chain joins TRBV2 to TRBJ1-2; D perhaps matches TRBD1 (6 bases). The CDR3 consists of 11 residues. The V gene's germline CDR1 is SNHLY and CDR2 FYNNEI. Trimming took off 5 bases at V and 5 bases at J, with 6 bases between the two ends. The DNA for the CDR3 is TGTGCCAGCAGTCAGGGGTATGGCTACACCTTC. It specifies CASSQGYGYTF.

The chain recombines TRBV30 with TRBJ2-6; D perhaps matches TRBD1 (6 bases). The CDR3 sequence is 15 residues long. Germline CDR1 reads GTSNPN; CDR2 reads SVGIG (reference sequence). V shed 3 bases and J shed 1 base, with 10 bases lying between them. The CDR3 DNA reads TGTGCCTGGAGCTCAGGGGTTTCTGGGGCCAACGTCCTGACTTTC. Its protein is CAWSSGVSGANVLTF.

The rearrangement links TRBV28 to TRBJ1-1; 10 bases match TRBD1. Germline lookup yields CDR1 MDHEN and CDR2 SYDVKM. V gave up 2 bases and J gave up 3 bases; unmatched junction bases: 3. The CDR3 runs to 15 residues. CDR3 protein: CASSLGGTGDTEAFF. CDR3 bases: TGTGCCAGCAGTTTAGGGGGGACAGGGGACACTGAAGCTTTCTTT.

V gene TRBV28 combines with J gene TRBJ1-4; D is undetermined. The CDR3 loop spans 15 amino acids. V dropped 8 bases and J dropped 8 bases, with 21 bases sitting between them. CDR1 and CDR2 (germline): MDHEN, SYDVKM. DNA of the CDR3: TGTGCCAGCGCTTCGCGCCTCCCCTCGAACGAAAAACTGTTTTTT. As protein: CASASRLPSNEKLFF.

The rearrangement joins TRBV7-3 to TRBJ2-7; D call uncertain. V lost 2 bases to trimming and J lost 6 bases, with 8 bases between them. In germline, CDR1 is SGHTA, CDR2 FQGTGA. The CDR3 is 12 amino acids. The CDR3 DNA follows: TGTGCCAGCAGCTTATCTCGCGGCGAGCAGTACTTC. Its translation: CASSLSRGEQYF.

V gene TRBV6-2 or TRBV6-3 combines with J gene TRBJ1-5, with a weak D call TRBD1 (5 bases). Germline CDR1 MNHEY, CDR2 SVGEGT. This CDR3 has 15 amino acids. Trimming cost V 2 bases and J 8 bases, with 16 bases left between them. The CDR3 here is CASSYRTGLLKPQHF. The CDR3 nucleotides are TGTGCCAGCAGTTACCGAACGGGACTTTTGAAGCCCCAGCATTTT.

The CDR3 is CASRATSGGTSTDTQYF. The CDR3 DNA sequence: TGTGCCAGCAGGGCGACTAGCGGGGGAACTAGCACAGATACGCAGTATTTT. The chain has TRBV21-1 and TRBJ2-3; TRBD2, as called in the table, went unchecked against the DNA. TRBV21-1 is an annotated pseudogene. This CDR3 is built from 17 residues.